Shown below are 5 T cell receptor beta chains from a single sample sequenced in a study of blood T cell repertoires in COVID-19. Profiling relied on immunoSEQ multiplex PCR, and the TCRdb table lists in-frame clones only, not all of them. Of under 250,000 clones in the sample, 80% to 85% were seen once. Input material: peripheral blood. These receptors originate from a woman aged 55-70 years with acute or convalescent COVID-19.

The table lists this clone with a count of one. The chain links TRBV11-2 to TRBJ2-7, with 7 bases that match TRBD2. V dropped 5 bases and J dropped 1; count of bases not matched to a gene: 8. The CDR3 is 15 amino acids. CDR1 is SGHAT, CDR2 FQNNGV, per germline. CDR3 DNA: TGTGCCAGCAGCCCACCAGGGACTAAATCCTACGAGCAGTACTTC. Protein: CASSPPGTKSYEQYF.

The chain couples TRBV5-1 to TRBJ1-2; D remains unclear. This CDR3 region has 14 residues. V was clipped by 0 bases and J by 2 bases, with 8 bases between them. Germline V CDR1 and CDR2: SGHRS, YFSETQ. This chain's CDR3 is CASSLDPRNYGYTF. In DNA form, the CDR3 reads TGCGCCAGCAGCTTGGACCCCAGAAACTATGGCTACACCTTC.

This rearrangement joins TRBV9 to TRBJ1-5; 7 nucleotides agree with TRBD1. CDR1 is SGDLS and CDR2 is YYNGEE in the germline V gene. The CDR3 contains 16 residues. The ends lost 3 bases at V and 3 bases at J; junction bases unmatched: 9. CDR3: CASSEPQGVYNQPQHF. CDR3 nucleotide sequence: TGTGCCAGCAGCGAGCCCCAGGGGGTATACAATCAGCCCCAGCATTTT.

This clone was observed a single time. CDR3 DNA: TGTGCCAGCAGCCAAGATGGTCCGGCAGCGGGCACCGGGGAGCTGTTTTTT. Encoded protein: CASSQDGPAAGTGELFF. V usage is TRBV4-2 and J usage is TRBJ2-2, with a weak D call TRBD2 (6 bases). The CDR3 contains 17 residues. Trimming left V 0 bases short and J 4 bases short, with 15 bases between. Germline CDR1 LGHNA, CDR2 YNFKEQ.

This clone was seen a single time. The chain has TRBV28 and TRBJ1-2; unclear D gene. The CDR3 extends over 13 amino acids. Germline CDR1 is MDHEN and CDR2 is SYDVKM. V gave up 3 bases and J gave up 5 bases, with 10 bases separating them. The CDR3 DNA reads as TGTGCCAGCAGTTTTGCGGTGGCGTATGGCTACACCTTC. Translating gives CASSFAVAYGYTF.